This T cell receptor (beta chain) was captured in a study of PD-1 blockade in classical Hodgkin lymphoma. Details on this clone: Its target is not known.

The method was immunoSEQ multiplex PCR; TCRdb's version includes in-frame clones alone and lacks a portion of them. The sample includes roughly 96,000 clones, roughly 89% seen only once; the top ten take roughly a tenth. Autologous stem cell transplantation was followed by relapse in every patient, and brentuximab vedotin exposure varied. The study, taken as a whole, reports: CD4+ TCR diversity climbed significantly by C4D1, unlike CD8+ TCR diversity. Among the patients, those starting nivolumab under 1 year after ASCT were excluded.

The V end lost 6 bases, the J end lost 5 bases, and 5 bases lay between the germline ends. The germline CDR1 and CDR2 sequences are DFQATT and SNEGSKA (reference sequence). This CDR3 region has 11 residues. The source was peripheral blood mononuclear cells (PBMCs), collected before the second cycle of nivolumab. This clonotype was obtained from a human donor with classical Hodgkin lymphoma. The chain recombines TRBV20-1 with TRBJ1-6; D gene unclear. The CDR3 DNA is TGCAGTGCCTCAAATAATTCACCCCTCCACTTT. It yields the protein CSASNNSPLHF.